This T cell receptor (beta chain) was retrieved from a study of blood T cell repertoires in COVID-19. Sequencing was performed with immunoSEQ multiplex PCR; in TCRdb, only in-frame clones are kept and a portion is missing. Of 450,000 to 500,000 clones in the sample, roughly nine tenths were seen once. Participant-given clinical history determined each cohort assignment. This CDR3 has 17 residues. Germline CDR1 MGHRA, CDR2 YSYEKL. Deletions cut 0 bases from V and 1 base from J, with 13 bases between. Sequenced: PBMCs or T cells enriched from blood (not recorded which). The chain is built from TRBV4-1 and TRBJ1-3; no clear D. The TCR originated in a woman aged 55 to 70 who had recovered from COVID-19. CDR3: CASSQDLGGWSGNTIYF. The CDR3 DNA reads TGCGCCAGCAGCCAAGATTTAGGAGGTTGGTCTGGAAACACCATATATTTT.